This T cell receptor beta chain was identified in a study of cytomegalovirus exposure and HLA in healthy donors (dated by TCRdb to 2017 to 2019). Regarding the research as a whole: An earlier analysis of several hundred of the donors reported more than 250 Gb of sequence data and more than 90 million unique TCR beta sequences from 150 million to 200 million T cells. An early release covering 550 to 650 HLA-typed donors comprised about 310 gigabases of sequencing data and some 79 million unique TCR sequences. Among the roughly 400 genotyped donors, about 83% belonged to the genetic ancestry cluster associated with self-reported Caucasian donors. The study was designed to test whether signatures of past pathogen exposure could be identified by cataloging public T cell receptors. The study used immunosequencing to profile the T cell repertoires of approximately 650 subjects and linked those repertoires to cytomegalovirus serostatus. In addition to the first cohort of approximately 650 subjects, a separate validation cohort of 120 different subjects was used. High-throughput TCR immunosequencing, statistical association of individual TCRs with disease status, and machine learning were combined to predict cytomegalovirus infection status. In a later analysis, previously published TCR beta repertoires from 666 donors were re-analyzed and high-resolution HLA genotyping was added so that TCR occurrence patterns could be studied. Rather than using new phenotypic data, the later analysis identified candidate immune exposures from TCR beta sequences and from how often those sequences occurred across donors. To decide whether each TCR beta V gene segment behaved as functional or pseudogenic, an earlier analysis of approximately 600 of the donors relied on high-throughput TCR beta sequencing. Donor age, sex, ethnicity and CMV serostatus were collected together with the repertoire data. A later genetic analysis took genome-wide SNP genotypes for about 65% of the roughly 670 donors and used that subset as a discovery cohort. All discovery cohort repertoires had been generated using a single sequencing platform. HLA typing covered class I and class II loci at four-digit resolution. The number of donors typed differed by locus, with roughly 620-630 for A, B, C, DRB1 and DQB1, roughly 550 for DQA1, approximately 580 for DPA1, and under 490 for DPB1. A few DR-DQ haplotypes were treated as single units for association and clustering because of strong linkage in the cohort. Among about 400 genotyped donors of the cohort, an average of about 220,000 unique TCR beta nucleotide sequences was sequenced per donor, of which 15% to 20% were non-productive.

Here is what the overall study found, with its caveats: A cluster of highly shared sequence variants was judged likely to represent a technical artifact of the sequencing pipeline. Three of the identified cytomegalovirus-associated TCR beta chains were confirmed in vitro to be specific for cytomegalovirus antigens. In a later analysis, TCR association rates were found to vary across HLA loci, with the most associated TCRs seen for DRB1 alleles and the fewest for HLA-C alleles. In the study, approximately 160 TCR beta chains were listed as associated with cytomegalovirus. Some 16 rarely observed V segments, including chromosome 9 orphons, were excluded from the earlier analysis of approximately 600 of the donors because counts were too low. According to a later genetic analysis, donors in an Asian-associated ancestry cluster had fewer N-insertions in productive TCRs than the approximately 630-donor mean. A further reported finding was that TCR beta sequences accurately predicted the HLA-A and HLA-B alleles for most subjects in the first cohort. Broadly in line with IMGT annotations, most TCR beta V segments showed up in productive rearrangements about 87% or about 30% of the time in an earlier analysis of a few hundred of the donors. This cohort had only TCR beta chains sequenced, and the lack of alpha or paired-chain data limited which features could be detected. Sequencing depth was assumed to be roughly uniform across donors in the presence/absence analyses, though that assumption may not hold. Immune exposure information for the cohort was limited to CMV serostatus. In a later analysis, several top co-occurrence clusters were reported to appear linked to parvovirus B19, influenza, CMV and Epstein-Barr virus. In a later analysis, most CMV-associated TCR beta chains were found to appear HLA-restricted, with HLA associations seemingly driven largely by CMV exposure. The classifier was reported to diagnose cytomegalovirus status with high specificity and sensitivity in both the original and validation cohorts. Strong co-occurrence of HLA alleles, especially DR and DQ, made assigning TCR associations to individual alleles difficult. The 87-base-pair reads could not distinguish some IMGT-functional V segments, including TRBV6-2 and TRBV6-3, so those segments were excluded. While some public TCRs were present in many individuals, most TCR sequences turned up only very rarely across donors. According to the authors, the approach could potentially be generalized to other disease states and immunological phenotypes. In a later analysis, HLA-associated TCR beta chains were found to be more clonally expanded and to have lower generation probabilities than equally common non-associated chains. In a later analysis, some 18,000 TCR beta sequences were associated with specific HLA alleles at a false discovery rate of 0.05. In a later genetic analysis, a missense DCLRE1C variant was associated with V-gene and J-gene trimming of TCR beta chains, and the association was replicated in an independent cohort. Because HLA typing was unavailable for some donors at each locus, only the typed subset was used in association tests. Linkage disequilibrium might explain the correlated functional status among segregating V segments, but an unknown experimental factor could not be ruled out.

Trimming costs V 1 base and J 5 bases, and their ends lie 14 bases apart. CDR1 and CDR2 are drawn from the germline V gene: MGHRA, YSYEKL. From cysteine to phenylalanine, the CDR3 is 15 amino acids long. The read is trimmed to its CDR3 DNA, 45 bases read in frame from base 1. The cohort was made up of approximately 670 healthy bone marrow donors. All cohort members were sampled while nominally healthy, although unrecorded immune exposures were likely present. The donor tested CMV seropositive, placing the donor among the roughly 270 seropositive members of the cohort. A peripheral blood sample was collected from each donor, and TCR beta sequencing was performed on peripheral blood mononuclear cells. Genomic DNA was extracted from the blood cell samples with the Qiagen DNeasy Blood Extraction Kit. Libraries were made using the immunoSEQ multiplex PCR assay. A mixture of 60 forward primers for TCR Vbeta segments and 13 reverse primers for TCR Jbeta segments was used in the multiplex PCR. The CDR3 region of rearranged TCR beta genes was amplified from genomic DNA by a multiplex PCR assay. Amplified TCR beta libraries were sequenced as 87-base-pair reads on the Illumina HiSeq System. In the source study's methods: A later analysis tallied around 82 million unique TCR beta chains across the 666 repertoires, and around 10 million of those chains were shared by two or more donors. A nearest-neighbor algorithm error-corrected the raw reads and collapsed the reads into unique sequences, merging closely related sequences to remove PCR and sequencing errors. CDR3 sequences were aligned to IMGT reference sequences to assign V, D and J gene segments. Each retained sequence needed at least a six-nucleotide match to both a V gene segment and a J gene segment. A rearrangement was called productive if the CDR3 had no stop codons and remained in frame with V and J, and every other rearrangement was called non-productive. CDR3 was defined according to IMGT convention as the region running from the second conserved V-encoded cysteine to the conserved J-encoded phenylalanine. The earlier analysis of about 560 of the donors excluded any sequence lacking an unambiguous match to a single V gene segment. An earlier analysis of under 750 of the donors called V segments functional above 56.7% productive rearrangements and segregating when the between-donor standard deviation exceeded 5%. To diagnose cytomegalovirus status from the catalog of TCR beta chain sequences, a statistical classification framework was built. A later analysis assigned V and J genes by comparing TCR nucleotide sequences with IMGT/GENE-DB human TR gene sequences. The TCRdist pipeline was used in a later analysis to assign CDR3 sequences and most-parsimonious VDJ recombination scenarios. In a later analysis, each TCR beta chain was defined by its CDR3 amino acid sequence together with its V-gene family, and reads lacking a unique V-gene family were excluded. To address suspected cross-contamination and a sequencing artifact, a later analysis removed some 620 highly shared, low-generation-probability nucleotide sequences. A later analysis calculated a clonal expansion index for each public chain from normalized within-repertoire ranks of inferred template counts. Generation probabilities in a later analysis came from a VDJ recombination model fitted to out-of-frame rearrangements, and those results were checked against IGoR. In a later analysis, TCR-TCR, TCR-HLA and TCR-CMV co-occurrence was scored with hypergeometric tests, and a repertoire-size bias correction was applied to TCR pairs. False discovery rates were estimated in a later analysis by permuting HLA or CMV assignments 20 times. In a later analysis, co-occurring TCRs were grouped using DBSCAN, and TCRdist sequence similarity was added for clustering within HLA-allele-positive subsets. For co-occurrence clustering, repertoires with fewer than 30,000 or more than 120,000 public chains were excluded, along with roughly 5 repertoires with anomalous nucleotide sharing. The immuneACCESS repertoire file appears here via TCRdb, limited to in-frame rearrangements. These files lack a portion of the clones; in checked studies, under half of the deficit traces to unresolved V genes, and the cause of the others is not known. V, J and clone size are taken as reported in that table, and D and trimming were inferred from the DNA itself. In this sample's table one finds tens of thousands of clones. The top ten clonotypes cover about 3.8% of the sample.

Note on this clone: Its antigen remains undetermined.

The chain is encoded by TRBV4-1 joined to TRBJ2-5; TRBD1 is a possible D gene, resting on 6 matching bases. The sequencing sample was made of PBMCs. The TCR comes from a female donor in good health and CMV-seropositive. The CDR3 is CASSQGPRGLETQYF. DNA sequence: TGCGCCAGCAGCCAAGGTCCCAGGGGCTTGGAGACCCAGTACTTC.